Shown below are 22 T cell receptor beta chains from a single sample sequenced in a study of cytomegalovirus exposure and HLA in healthy donors. The PCR ran on 60 Vbeta and 13 Jbeta primers. Profiled with immunoSEQ multiplex PCR; TCRdb holds only in-frame clones, not every one. The sample shows 150,000 to 200,000 clones, approximately 85% of them seen only once. What was sequenced was PBMCs. Every receptor here comes from a man between 18 and 29 years old in good health and CMV-seropositive.

This chain links TRBV30 with TRBJ1-4; 7 bases align to TRBD1. Per germline, CDR1 GTSNPN and CDR2 SVGIG (reference sequence). V was pared by 3 bases and J by 4 bases, with 11 bases of the junction left unmatched. The CDR3 covers 16 residues. The CDR3 loop is CAWSPPDRVVNEKLFF. The CDR3 region has the DNA TGTGCCTGGAGCCCCCCCGACAGGGTCGTTAATGAAAAACTGTTTTTT.

The gene calls are TRBV18 and TRBJ2-6, with a possible D match to TRBD1 (5 bases). Germline CDR1 and CDR2: KGHSH and LQKENI. This CDR3 comprises 16 residues. The V end lost 3 bases, the J end lost 1 base, and 10 bases lay between the germline ends. Written as DNA, the CDR3 is TGTGCCAGCTCACCTCTGGGGCGTTCTGGGGCCAACGTCCTGACTTTC. Its translation: CASSPLGRSGANVLTF. Full variable domain (remainder filled in from reference TRBV18 and TRBJ2-6): NAGVMQNPRHLVRRRGQEARLRCSPMKGHSHVYWYRQLPEEGLKFMVYLQKENIIDESGMPKERFSAEFPKEGPSILRIQQVVRGDSAAYFCASSPLGRSGANVLTFGAGSRLTVL.

In regard to this clone: Relative to the germline gene, one junction end is altered; a read error may explain this. The chain carries TRBV5-1 and TRBJ2-5; the D gene is possibly TRBD1 (6 bases). This CDR3 region has 14 residues. CDR1 and CDR2 from the germline V gene are SGHRS and YFSETQ. The CDR3 coding sequence is TGCGCCGGCAGCTCGGGACACCTCCAAGAGACCCAGTACTTC. It translates to CAGSSGHLQETQYF.

This clone was seen a handful of times. The rearrangement uses TRBV30 and TRBJ1-2; TRBD1 matches 8 bases. The ends lost 1 base at V and 13 bases at J; junction bases unmatched: 5. In germline, CDR1 is GTSNPN, CDR2 SVGIG (reference sequence). CDR3 length: 11 amino acids. CDR3 residues: CAWSGQGLSTF. The CDR3 region has the DNA TGTGCCTGGAGTGGACAGGGGCTAAGCACCTTC.

In DNA form, the CDR3 reads TGTGCCTGGAGTCGGACAGGGGTAGATTCACCCCTCCACTTT. Translating gives CAWSRTGVDSPLHF. This rearrangement joins TRBV30 to TRBJ1-6; the match to TRBD1 covers 9 bases. This CDR3 region has 14 residues. Germline V CDR1 and CDR2: GTSNPN, SVGIG (reference sequence). J lost 8 bases, V lost 2 bases, and 4 bases had no gene match.

The chain couples TRBV19 to TRBJ1-2; 7 nucleotides match TRBD1. This CDR3 region has 14 residues. Trimming removed 4 bases from V and 4 bases from J; junction bases left unmatched: 6. Germline assignment: CDR1 LNHDA and CDR2 SQIVND (reference sequence). CDR3 sequence reads: CASSTRQGGYGYTF. As DNA, the CDR3 is TGTGCCAGTAGTACCAGACAGGGTGGCTATGGCTACACCTTC.

This clone was picked up one time. The J gene is TRBJ2-7, the V gene TRBV7-2; D gene ambiguous. The CDR3 contains 15 residues. Germline values: CDR1 SGHTA, CDR2 FQGNSA. V lost 5 bases and J lost 2, with 16 bases in between. DNA for the CDR3: TGTGCCAGCAGCCAACGGTCCCTCCTCGCCTACGAGCAGTACTTC. Its protein is CASSQRSLLAYEQYF.

This clone was detected once. The chain joins TRBV9 to TRBJ2-2; 9 positions agree with TRBD2. CDR3 length equals 14 residues. Per the germline V gene, CDR1 is SGDLS and CDR2 is YYNGEE. The J segment lost 6 bases and the V segment lost 0 bases, leaving 0 bases of the junction unmatched. CDR3 residues: CASSVVAGAGELFF. Here the CDR3 DNA reads TGTGCCAGCAGCGTAGTAGCGGGGGCCGGGGAGCTGTTTTTT.

This rearrangement joins TRBV5-1 to TRBJ1-3; 10 bases are shared with TRBD1. Germline loops: CDR1 SGHRS, CDR2 YFSETQ. The CDR3 is 13 amino acids. V lost 7 bases to trimming and J lost 4 bases; unmatched junction nucleotides: 2. For the CDR3, the DNA is TGCGCCAGCGGGACAGGGGCCGGAAACACCATATATTTT. Protein: CASGTGAGNTIYF.

This clone was seen only a few times. The chain joins TRBV6-6 to TRBJ1-4; no definite D call. V was shortened by 6 bases and J by 5 bases, with 13 bases between the two germline ends. The CDR3 is made up of 14 amino acids. The germline V gene encodes CDR1 MNHNY and CDR2 SVGAGI (reference sequence). CDR3 region: CASRYTSGNEKLFF. The CDR3 DNA reads as TGTGCCAGCAGGTACACCTCGGGGAATGAAAAACTGTTTTTT.

This rearrangement joins TRBV2 to TRBJ2-7, with 11 bases identical to TRBD2. V was pared by 2 bases and J by 2 bases, with 2 bases of the junction left unmatched. The V gene's germline CDR1 is SNHLY and CDR2 FYNNEI. The CDR3 runs to 15 residues. In DNA, the CDR3 is TGTGCCAGCAGTGAAATAGCGGGGGGGACCTACGAGCAGTACTTC. Translation: CASSEIAGGTYEQYF.

The gene calls are TRBV5-1 and TRBJ2-2; TRBD1 is a possible D gene (6 bases). This CDR3 has 15 amino acids. Trimming took 4 bases from V and 0 from J, leaving 10 bases between them. The germline gives CDR1 SGHRS, CDR2 YFSETQ. As DNA, the CDR3 is TGCGCCAGCAGCAGGGGACATCCGAACACCGGGGAGCTGTTTTTT. Protein product: CASSRGHPNTGELFF.

This clone was observed a handful of times. The rearrangement joins TRBV5-4 to TRBJ2-7, with 8 bases aligning to TRBD2. The V and J ends lost 0 bases and 4 bases, in that order; junction bases with no gene match: 3. The CDR3 sequence is 14 residues long. Germline values: CDR1 SGHNT, CDR2 YYREEE (reference sequence). This CDR3 is CASSLDSGVYEQYF. The CDR3 DNA reads TGTGCCAGCAGCTTGGATAGCGGGGTGTACGAGCAGTACTTC.

The chain carries TRBV5-1 and TRBJ2-1; no clear D gene. The CDR3 is made up of 12 amino acids. Trimming took off 4 bases at V and 4 bases at J, with 6 bases between the two ends. Germline V CDR1 and CDR2: SGHRS, YFSETQ. The chain's CDR3 is CASSPEYNEQFF. CDR3 nucleotides: TGCGCCAGCAGCCCAGAATACAATGAGCAGTTCTTC.

CDR3 sequence: CASSFVPPTGAGNQPQHF. CDR3 DNA sequence: TGTGCCAGCAGTTTTGTACCACCAACGGGAGCCGGCAATCAGCCCCAGCATTTT. This chain joins TRBV27 and TRBJ1-5; D is unclear. CDR3 size: 18 residues. V shed 3 bases and J shed 2 bases, with 20 bases lying between them. Germline V gene data show CDR1 as MNHEY and CDR2 as SMNVEV (reference sequence).

This clone was found once. As DNA, the CDR3 is TGCGCCAGCAGTGTTGGGGGGGGCGAAGAGACCCAGTACTTC. This encodes CASSVGGGEETQYF. V gene TRBV10-1 combines with J gene TRBJ2-5; tentatively, D is TRBD2 (7 bases). Trimming left V 4 bases short and J 3 bases short, with 12 bases between. Germline V gene sequence: CDR1 WNHNN, CDR2 SYGVQD (reference sequence). The CDR3 spans 14 residues.

This clone turned up a few times. The V and J genes are TRBV15 and TRBJ2-5; D is unresolved. The closer fit of TRBJ2-7 to the DNA end suggests the J call may be wrong. This CDR3 has 12 amino acids. Germline V gene sequence: CDR1 LNHNV, CDR2 YYDKDF (reference sequence). This CDR3 reads CATSIDMYEQYF. CDR3 in DNA: TGTGCCACCAGCATTGACATGTACGAGCAGTACTTC.

The chain combines TRBV5-1 with TRBJ1-6; D gene unclear. V lost 0 bases and J lost 5, with 9 bases in between. This CDR3 comprises 15 residues. CDR1 is SGHRS and CDR2 is YFSETQ in the germline V gene. The CDR3 protein is CASSLDSADNSPLHF. CDR3 DNA sequence: TGCGCCAGCAGCTTGGACAGTGCCGATAATTCACCCCTCCACTTT.

The chain is built from TRBV20-1 and TRBJ1-1; 7 bases are a match to TRBD1. The germline V gene encodes CDR1 DFQATT and CDR2 SNEGSKA (reference sequence). The CDR3 is 11 residues long. CDR3 sequence reads: CSSTRGTEAFF. The CDR3 DNA sequence: TGCAGCTCCACCAGGGGGACTGAAGCTTTCTTT.

This clone was recorded a few times. The V call is TRBV5-1, the J call TRBJ2-7; TRBD1 matches at 8 bases. Germline CDR1 reads SGHRS; CDR2 reads YFSETQ. The trim removed 0 bases at V and 6 bases at J, leaving 8 bases unmatched. The CDR3 covers 15 residues. The CDR3, as DNA: TGCGCCAGCAGCTTGGTGACAGGGGCGCTGGCCGAGCAGTACTTC. Its protein product is CASSLVTGALAEQYF.

Written as DNA, the CDR3 is TGTGCCACCAGCAGAGTCCCGGGGCGGGGTGAGCCCCAGCATTTT. The encoded protein is CATSRVPGRGEPQHF. The rearrangement uses TRBV15 and TRBJ1-5, with D perhaps matching TRBD1 (5 bases). V lost 1 base and J 8 bases, leaving 15 bases between the germline ends. CDR3 length equals 15 residues. CDR1 LNHNV and CDR2 YYDKDF come from the germline V gene (reference sequence).

This clone was seen more than once but under ten times. The rearrangement joins TRBV4-1 to TRBJ2-7; TRBD2 matches at 7 bases. With 3 bases clipped from V and 0 bases from J, the junction kept 17 bases outside the gene matches. CDR1 MGHRA and CDR2 YSYEKL come from the germline V gene. This CDR3 has 19 amino acids. In DNA, the CDR3 is TGCGCCAGCAGCCAGTTCGCGGGGGTCCCGGGACTAAGCTCCTACGAGCAGTACTTC. Its translation: CASSQFAGVPGLSSYEQYF.